The entry below gives a single T cell receptor beta chain sequence along with its context. Since a much larger clone is just one base distant, this may be a read error. Samples came from axillary lymph nodes draining the breast cancer. This record belongs to a study of breast tumors, draining lymph nodes, adjacent tissues. With V trimmed by 3 bases and J by 9 bases, 9 bases remained unmatched. Germline V gives CDR1 LGHDT, CDR2 YNNKEL (reference sequence). The CDR3 covers 14 residues. Using its own MiXCR run on the multiplex PCR reads, TCRdb lists one record per CDR3 protein. The table records approximately 130,000 distinct CDR3 sequences, about 20% of them present only once.

Sequenced: axillary lymph node tissue. V is TRBV3-1 and J is TRBJ2-3, with 7 nucleotides matching TRBD2. This clonotype was obtained from a female donor with breast cancer. Some clones in this sample may be carry-over from other donors' samples. The CDR3 loop is CASSQASGLNTQYF. DNA for the CDR3: TGTGCCAGCAGCCAGGCTAGCGGCCTTAACACGCAGTATTTT.